The 25 T cell receptor beta chains listed next were all sequenced from one sample in a study of cytomegalovirus exposure and HLA in healthy donors. Primers: 60 Vbeta forward and 13 Jbeta reverse. Assay: immunoSEQ multiplex PCR; the TCRdb copy retains only in-frame clones and omits some. Seen here are around 150,000 clones, 64% observed once, and the top ten hold less than 2.5%. Sequenced input: PBMCs. The receptors come from a woman between 40 and 50 years old in good health and CMV-seronegative.

The CDR3 nucleotides read TGCGCCAGCAGCATACCAGGGCTAACTGAAGCTTTCTTT. This sequence encodes CASSIPGLTEAFF. The rearrangement links TRBV5-1 to TRBJ1-1; D is perhaps TRBD1 (5 bases). CDR1 is SGHRS, CDR2 YFSETQ, per germline. CDR3 length equals 13 residues. V was trimmed by 4 bases and J by 5 bases, leaving 12 bases between them.

This clone has only a few counts. V and J are TRBV5-4 and TRBJ2-7; 7 bases map to TRBD1. The V gene end was trimmed by 0 bases and the J gene end by 7 bases; junction bases not matched to a gene: 4. The CDR3 runs 13 residues. Germline V gene data show CDR1 as SGHNT and CDR2 as YYREEE (reference sequence). CDR3 sequence (DNA): TGTGCCAGCAGCTTGGCAGGGGGACGGGAGCAGTACTTC. It is translated as CASSLAGGREQYF.

The chain couples TRBV6-5 to TRBJ1-2; 7 nucleotides align to TRBD1. Germline-derived CDR1 and CDR2 are MNHEY and SVGAGI. Trimming removed 6 bases from V and 1 base from J; junction bases left unmatched: 2. The CDR3 has 13 residues. CDR3: CASSGTDNYGYTF. The CDR3 DNA follows: TGTGCCAGCAGCGGGACAGATAACTATGGCTACACCTTC.

This chain links TRBV5-1 with TRBJ2-7; D gene unclear. The CDR3 has 12 amino acids. CDR1 SGHRS and CDR2 YFSETQ come from the germline V gene. V was pared by 0 bases and J by 2 bases, with 3 bases between. DNA of the CDR3: TGCGCCAGCAGCTTGGATACCTACGAGCAGTACTTC. This translates into CASSLDTYEQYF.

This clone appeared a few times. The rearrangement joins TRBV19 to TRBJ1-2; TRBD1 agrees at 9 bases. Trimming at V came to 6 bases and at J to 0 bases, leaving 5 bases not matched to a gene. Per germline, CDR1 LNHDA and CDR2 SQIVND (reference sequence). The CDR3 totals 15 residues. DNA of the CDR3: TGTGCCAGTAGGAGGGACAGGGCCGCTAACTATGGCTACACCTTC. This gives the protein CASRRDRAANYGYTF.

This sequence joins TRBV2 and TRBJ2-1, with a weak D call TRBD2 (7 bases). The CDR3 is 16 residues long. Germline loops: CDR1 SNHLY, CDR2 FYNNEI. The ends were cut back, 8 bases at V and 0 bases at J, with 17 bases in the middle. The DNA for the CDR3 is TGTGCCAGCGGTGGGCGCGGGGGCCCCTCCTACAATGAGCAGTTCTTC. Encoded protein: CASGGRGGPSYNEQFF.

This clone turned up a few times. J is TRBJ1-3 and V is TRBV11-2; D not certain. V lost 6 bases to trimming and J lost 4 bases, with 7 bases between them. The germline V gene has CDR1 SGHAT and CDR2 FQNNGV. This CDR3 has 12 residues. The CDR3 reads CASREAGNTIYF. CDR3 bases: TGTGCCAGCAGGGAGGCGGGAAACACCATATATTTT.

The chain is built from TRBV4-3 and TRBJ1-2, with 7 nucleotides matching TRBD1. After removal of 4 bases from V and 1 base from J, the junction contained 9 bases not matched to a gene. CDR1 and CDR2 from the germline V gene are LGHNA and YSLEER. The CDR3 covers 16 residues. CDR3 sequence reads: CASSPGGTEFNYGYTF. The CDR3 coding sequence is TGCGCCAGCAGCCCTGGCGGGACAGAATTTAACTATGGCTACACCTTC.

The chain couples TRBV19 to TRBJ2-5; a weak D match, TRBD2 (5 bases). Germline CDR1 reads LNHDA; CDR2 reads SQIVND (reference sequence). V gave up 1 base and J gave up 7 bases, with 10 bases separating them. The CDR3 length is 13 residues. Written as DNA, the CDR3 is TGTGCCAGTAGTATAGGCGGGTCAGGGACCCAGTACTTC. Translating gives CASSIGGSGTQYF.

CDR3 sequence reads: CASSLDGTHSYEQYF. CDR3 DNA sequence: TGTGCCAGCAGCTTAGATGGGACTCACTCCTACGAGCAGTACTTC. The chain is built from TRBV7-8 and TRBJ2-7; possible D gene TRBD2, 6 bases. CDR3 length: 15 amino acids. V lost 1 base to trimming and J lost 0 bases, with 10 bases between them. In germline, CDR1 is SGHVS, CDR2 FQNEAQ.

The gene calls are TRBV30 and TRBJ2-7; TRBD1 matches at 8 bases. The germline V gene encodes CDR1 GTSNPN and CDR2 SVGIG (reference sequence). This CDR3 has 12 amino acids. J was trimmed by 6 bases and V by 3 bases; bases with no gene match: 4. This chain's CDR3 is CAWSETGAEQYF. In DNA, the CDR3 is TGTGCCTGGAGCGAGACAGGGGCCGAGCAGTACTTC.

The chain is built from TRBV5-5 and TRBJ1-5; D might be TRBD1 (6 bases). V lost 4 bases to trimming and J lost 5 bases, with 13 bases between them. This CDR3 comprises 14 residues. The germline V gene encodes CDR1 SGHKS and CDR2 YYEKEE (reference sequence). The CDR3 nucleotides are TGTGCCAGCAGCCGCCAGGGGTGGTATCAGCCCCAGCATTTT. This sequence encodes CASSRQGWYQPQHF.

Here the CDR3 DNA reads TGTGCCAGCAGCGTAGGACCCGGGACAGCCTCCGAAAAACTGTTTTTT. Translating gives CASSVGPGTASEKLFF. J is TRBJ1-4 and V is TRBV9, with TRBD1 identical over 7 bases. There are 16 residues in the CDR3. CDR1 is SGDLS, CDR2 YYNGEE, per germline. The ends lost 0 bases at V and 8 bases at J; junction bases unmatched: 10.

The chain uses TRBV7-3 and TRBJ2-6, with D tentatively TRBD1 (6 bases). The V gene lost 6 bases and the J gene lost 4 bases, with 10 bases spanning the gap. Germline V CDR1 and CDR2: SGHTA, FQGTGA. The CDR3 is made up of 14 amino acids. CDR3 sequence reads: CASSRTAGANVLTF. The CDR3 nucleotides read TGTGCCAGCAGTCGGACAGCCGGGGCCAACGTCCTGACTTTC.

This clone is labeled medium-sized. The chain employs TRBV6-1 and TRBJ2-7; D uncertain. This CDR3 has 14 amino acids. Germline loops: CDR1 MNHNS, CDR2 SASEGT. V was shortened by 2 bases and J by 5 bases, with 13 bases between the two germline ends. CDR3 DNA sequence: TGTGCCAGCAGTGAACCCCCCAGGAAGGACGAGCAGTACTTC. This codes for CASSEPPRKDEQYF.

The V and J genes are TRBV7-8 and TRBJ1-2; 7 bases fit TRBD1. V lost 1 base to trimming and J lost 7 bases; unmatched junction nucleotides: 12. The CDR3 is 16 amino acids. CDR1 and CDR2 (germline): SGHVS, FQNEAQ. Written as DNA, the CDR3 is TGTGCCAGCAGCTTAGTGATGGCGAGGGGGCCCCGTGGCTACACCTTC. Amino acid sequence: CASSLVMARGPRGYTF.

The chain has TRBV4-3 and TRBJ2-7, with 7 bases identical to TRBD1. The J segment lost 0 bases and the V segment lost 4 bases, leaving 6 bases of the junction unmatched. Germline-derived CDR1 and CDR2 are LGHNA and YSLEER. The CDR3 sequence is 15 residues long. The CDR3 loop reads CASSRIWDSSYEQYF. The CDR3 nucleotides are TGCGCCAGCAGCCGGATTTGGGACAGCTCCTACGAGCAGTACTTC.

This clone was counted between two and nine times. V is TRBV28 and J is TRBJ1-1; possible D gene TRBD1, 5 bases. CDR1 is MDHEN and CDR2 is SYDVKM in the germline V gene. The CDR3 is 14 amino acids. Trimming removed 5 bases from V and 0 bases from J, with 10 bases in between. The CDR3 loop is CASSPRQMNTEAFF. In DNA, the CDR3 is TGTGCCAGCAGTCCCCGACAGATGAACACTGAAGCTTTCTTT.

The rearrangement joins TRBV19 to TRBJ1-1; D unclear. The length of the CDR3 is 14 residues. Germline CDR1 reads LNHDA; CDR2 reads SQIVND (reference sequence). V lost 5 bases and J 1 base, leaving 11 bases between the germline ends. The CDR3 region is CASSFPQANTEAFF. DNA of the CDR3: TGTGCCAGTAGTTTCCCTCAGGCGAACACTGAAGCTTTCTTT. Filled out from reference TRBV19 and TRBJ1-1, the complete variable domain reads DGGITQSPKYLFRKEGQNVTLSCEQNLNHDAMYWYRQDPGQGLRLIYYSQIVNDFQKGDIAEGYSVSREKKESFPLTVTSAQKNPTAFYLCASSFPQANTEAFFGQGTRLTVV.

This clone has only one observation. This sequence joins TRBV5-6 and TRBJ1-1; D not certain. The CDR3 spans 14 residues. CDR1 is SGHDT, CDR2 YYEEEE, per germline. Trimming left V 0 bases short and J 4 bases short, with 10 bases between. The CDR3 loop reads CASSLETGGTEAFF. The CDR3 DNA reads TGTGCCAGCAGCTTGGAAACCGGCGGCACTGAAGCTTTCTTT.

The chain recombines TRBV5-4 with TRBJ2-3; TRBD1 matches 8 bases. This CDR3 spans 17 amino acids. The V gene end was trimmed by 4 bases and the J gene end by 5 bases; junction bases not matched to a gene: 15. In germline, CDR1 is SGHNT, CDR2 YYREEE (reference sequence). The CDR3 protein is CASSPTGTGKFLDTQYF. The DNA for the CDR3 is TGTGCCAGCAGCCCTACCGGGACAGGAAAATTCTTAGATACGCAGTATTTT. The full variable domain, in which reference TRBV5-4 and TRBJ2-3 provide the parts outside the CDR3, is ETGVTQSPTHLIKTRGQQVTLRCSSQSGHNTVSWYQQALGQGPQFIFQYYREEENGRGNFPPRFSGLQFPNYSSELNVNALELDDSALYLCASSPTGTGKFLDTQYFGPGTRLTVL.

J is TRBJ1-1 and V is TRBV11-1; D is ambiguous. V dropped 3 bases and J dropped 8 bases, with 13 bases sitting between them. Germline V gene data show CDR1 as SGHAT and CDR2 as FQDESV (reference sequence). CDR3 length: 13 amino acids. The CDR3: CASSFSRATEAFF. The DNA for the CDR3 is TGTGCCAGCAGCTTCTCGCGGGCGACCGAAGCTTTCTTT.

This clone was detected a few times. The gene calls are TRBV4-1 and TRBJ2-7; TRBD2 aligns across 7 bases. Germline trimming cut 0 bases from V and 3 bases from J; bases unmatched to any gene: 8. There are 16 residues in the CDR3. The germline gives CDR1 MGHRA, CDR2 YSYEKL. The CDR3 DNA reads TGCGCCAGCAGCCAAGATCCGGGGAGGGTTCTCTACGAGCAGTACTTC. Encoded protein: CASSQDPGRVLYEQYF.

This sequence joins TRBV30 and TRBJ2-1; 8 bases fit TRBD2. CDR3 length equals 11 residues. The V gene end was trimmed by 2 bases and the J gene end by 11 bases; junction bases not matched to a gene: 2. Per germline, CDR1 GTSNPN and CDR2 SVGIG (reference sequence). Here the CDR3 DNA reads TGTGCCTGGAGTAGCGGGGGAAAGCAGTTCTTC. It specifies CAWSSGGKQFF.

V is TRBV2 and J is TRBJ1-6; weak D call: TRBD1 (6 bases). This CDR3 region has 13 residues. Germline-derived CDR1 and CDR2 are SNHLY and FYNNEI. V gave up 6 bases and J gave up 4 bases, with 7 bases separating them. Written as DNA, the CDR3 is TGTGCCAGCAGCACAGGGTATAATTCACCCCTCCACTTT. Translation gives CASSTGYNSPLHF.